The sequence of this TCR beta chain was determined in a study of blood T cell repertoires in COVID-19. Turning to the study itself: Some COVID-19 samples were acute and others convalescent; all came from the United States, Italy and Spain. Sources were T cells, B-cell-depleted T cells, or PBMCs; the material itself was cDNA or gDNA.

This CDR3 spans 12 amino acids. Germline V gene data show CDR1 as SGHRS and CDR2 as YFSETQ. Deletions cut 7 bases from V and 2 bases from J, with 9 bases between. Original handling: Amplification with reference gene primers provided the estimates of nucleated cell counts. Repertoires were generated with immunoSEQ multiplex PCR, while TCRdb's copy carries only in-frame clones and drops some. D and trimming come from the DNA, and the V and J calls and clone size come from that table. The sample carries roughly 60,000 clones, 65% to 90% recorded once. The sample comprised peripheral blood. This TCR was sampled from a man between 35 and 55 years old with acute or convalescent COVID-19. V gene TRBV5-1 combines with J gene TRBJ1-1; D is undetermined. CDR3 sequence (DNA): TGCGCCAGCGGCCGGGATAACACTGAAGCTTTCTTT. It specifies CASGRDNTEAFF.